These T cell receptor beta chains were read from a single sample in a study of post-analysis software for immune sequencing data. One entry per CDR3 protein, called by TCRdb with MiXCR from the PCR reads. The sample holds about 540,000 distinct CDR3 sequences, around 31% seen once. What was sequenced was blood. The receptors were sampled from a girl aged 2 to 17 with multiple sclerosis. CDR3s include the opening cysteine and the closing phenylalanine or tryptophan. A D gene is named only where the DNA matches it firmly. The size entry is marked missing in some rows and otherwise reads once, few, many or a size class.

j_call clone_size d_call v_call cdr3_aa cdr3_nt
TRBJ1-5 NA NA TRBV12-3/TRBV12-4 CASSREQLGNQPQHF TGTGCCAGCAGTCGGGAACAGCTTGGCAATCAGCCCCAGCATTTT
TRBJ1-2 NA NA TRBV12-3/TRBV12-4 CASSTSGSYGYTF NA
TRBJ2-7 NA TRBD1 TRBV18 CASPLTGEYEQYF TGTGCCAGCCCACTCACAGGGGAATACGAGCAGTACTTC
TRBJ1-1 NA NA TRBV3-1 CASSQEPAMSAFF TGTGCCAGCAGCCAAGAGCCTGCGATGTCGGCTTTCTTT
TRBJ1-2 NA NA TRBV7-3 CASSLGQQDGYTF TGTGCCAGCAGCTTAGGACAGCAGGATGGCTACACCTTC
TRBJ2-5 NA NA TRBV20-1 CSARTPWVLQETQYF TGCAGTGCTAGGACCCCATGGGTCCTACAAGAGACCCAGTACTTC
TRBJ2-7 NA NA TRBV4-1 CVSSQDRTDWEQYF TGCGTCAGCAGCCAAGATCGTACGGATTGGGAGCAGTACTTC
TRBJ1-2 few NA TRBV20-1 CSAFLDSHHLYGYTF TGCAGTGCCTTTCTAGACAGCCACCACCTCTATGGCTACACCTTC
TRBJ1-1 NA TRBD1 TRBV12-3/TRBV12-4 CAGSSRDSYTEAFF TGTGCCGGCAGTAGCCGGGACAGTTACACTGAAGCTTTCTTT
TRBJ1-2 few NA TRBV12-3/TRBV12-4 CASSLATGDGYTF TGTGCCAGCAGTTTAGCGACTGGGGACGGCTACACCTTC
TRBJ2-7 NA NA TRBV7-8 CASSSGEGGYEQYF TGTGCCAGCAGCTCCGGAGAAGGGGGCTACGAGCAGTACTTC
TRBJ1-2 NA TRBD1 TRBV12-3/TRBV12-4 CASRKQGAEYGYTF TGTGCCAGCAGGAAACAGGGGGCGGAATATGGCTACACCTTC
TRBJ2-1 NA NA TRBV27 CASSLGVWQFF TGTGCCAGCAGTTTAGGTGTCTGGCAGTTCTTC
TRBJ2-3 NA NA TRBV28 CASTPWGNTDTQYF TGTGCCAGCACCCCGTGGGGGAACACAGATACGCAGTATTTT
TRBJ2-1 few TRBD1 TRBV6-1 CASSVGTVGYNEQFF TGTGCCAGCAGCGTCGGGACAGTAGGCTACAATGAGCAGTTCTTC
TRBJ2-1 NA TRBD2 TRBV5-1 CASRSGTSPYNEQFF TGCGCCAGCAGATCGGGGACTAGCCCATACAATGAGCAGTTCTTC
TRBJ2-4 NA NA TRBV2 CASSGIGGAKNIQYF TGTGCCAGCAGTGGTATAGGGGGGGCCAAAAACATTCAGTACTTC
TRBJ2-5 NA NA TRBV6-6 CASSSASEGDRETQYF TGTGCCAGCAGTTCCGCATCGGAGGGGGATAGGGAGACCCAGTACTTC
TRBJ2-3 NA TRBD2 TRBV20-1 CSARGLAGGTTDTQYF TGCAGTGCTAGAGGACTAGCGGGGGGCACCACAGATACGCAGTATTTT
TRBJ2-5 few TRBD1 TRBV7-3 CASSRQGRDQETQYF TGTGCCAGCAGCCGACAGGGTCGGGACCAAGAGACCCAGTACTTC
TRBJ1-6 NA NA TRBV5-1 CASSLEGLHNSPLHF TGCGCCAGCAGCTTGGAGGGCCTGCATAATTCACCCCTCCACTTT
TRBJ2-5 NA NA TRBV20-1 CSARDGAWVETQYF TGCAGTGCTAGGGACGGGGCTTGGGTGGAGACCCAGTACTTC
TRBJ1-2 few TRBD1 TRBV12-3/TRBV12-4 CASRSTGNYGYTF TGTGCCAGCAGGTCGACAGGGAACTATGGCTACACCTTC
TRBJ2-1 NA NA TRBV5-1 CASSLREQLVQFF TGCGCCAGCAGCTTGAGGGAGCAGTTAGTGCAGTTCTTC
TRBJ2-1 NA TRBD2 TRBV7-8 CASSLDVSGGANEQFF TGTGCCAGCAGCTTAGACGTTAGCGGGGGGGCAAATGAGCAGTTCTTC
TRBJ2-3 few NA TRBV5-1 CASSLADSHTDTQYF TGCGCCAGCAGCTTGGCCGACAGCCACACAGATACGCAGTATTTT
TRBJ2-3 NA NA TRBV4-1 CASSPLTSSPQYF TGCGCCAGCAGCCCCCTGACTAGTTCCCCGCAGTATTTT
TRBJ2-1 few TRBD1 TRBV12-3/TRBV12-4 CASSLVQGQDNEQFF TGTGCCAGCAGTTTAGTTCAGGGACAGGACAATGAGCAGTTCTTC
TRBJ2-2 once NA TRBV11-2 CASSPTNPNTGELFF TGTGCCAGCAGCCCGACTAATCCCAACACCGGGGAGCTGTTTTTT
TRBJ2-7 NA TRBD1 TRBV10-3 CAISTRDRGSYEQYF TGTGCCATCAGCACCCGGGACAGGGGATCCTACGAGCAGTACTTC
TRBJ2-1 NA TRBD2 TRBV5-1 CASSIYSGGGNNEQFF TGCGCCAGCAGCATCTATAGCGGGGGGGGTAACAATGAGCAGTTCTTC
TRBJ2-3 NA TRBD1 TRBV4-2 CASSQVDRETDTQYF TGTGCCAGCAGCCAAGTTGACAGGGAGACAGATACGCAGTATTTT
TRBJ2-3 few NA TRBV11-2 CASSLVGVITDTQYF TGTGCCAGCAGCTTAGTGGGGGTGATCACAGATACGCAGTATTTT
TRBJ1-2 few TRBD1 TRBV5-1 CASSLPRRQGYGYTF TGCGCCAGCAGCTTGCCTAGGCGACAGGGGTATGGCTACACCTTC
TRBJ1-4 few NA TRBV5-1 CASSRPDTSQEKLFF TGCGCCAGCAGCCGACCGGACACGTCACAGGAAAAACTGTTTTTT
TRBJ2-1 few NA TRBV5-6 CASSSDLDWIDYNEQFF TGTGCCAGCAGCTCCGACCTCGACTGGATTGACTACAATGAGCAGTTCTTC
TRBJ1-6 few TRBD1 TRBV12-3/TRBV12-4 CASSYDRGGSSPLHF TGTGCCAGCAGTTACGACAGGGGAGGAAGTTCACCCCTCCACTTT
TRBJ2-1 few TRBD2 TRBV2 CASRLAGAYYSSYNEQFF TGTGCCAGCAGGCTAGCGGGGGCCTATTATAGCTCCTACAATGAGCAGTTCTTC
TRBJ2-1 NA NA TRBV6-5 CASSYGSEQFF TGTGCCAGCAGTTACGGCAGTGAGCAGTTCTTC
TRBJ1-6 NA TRBD1 TRBV20-1 CSAKEPGQNNSPLHF TGCAGTGCTAAGGAACCGGGACAGAATAATTCACCCCTCCACTTT
TRBJ1-4 NA TRBD1 TRBV2 CASRGDRVGEKLFF TGTGCCAGCAGGGGGGACAGGGTTGGCGAAAAACTGTTTTTT
TRBJ2-5 few NA TRBV2 CASSEASQQETQYF TGTGCCAGCAGTGAAGCCAGCCAGCAAGAGACCCAGTACTTC
TRBJ1-5 NA NA TRBV13 CASSLRGAQQPQHF TGTGCCAGCAGCTTAAGGGGGGCCCAACAGCCCCAGCATTTT
TRBJ2-7 NA NA TRBV7-2 CASSFRYGTYEQYF TGTGCCAGCAGCTTCCGGTATGGGACCTACGAGCAGTACTTC
TRBJ2-1 few TRBD2 TRBV29-1 CSVVGTSGYNEQFF TGCAGCGTTGTGGGTACTAGCGGCTACAATGAGCAGTTCTTC